A selection of T cell receptor beta chains follows, all from one sample in a study of CD8+ T cells in alopecia areata. Measured with immunoSEQ multiplex PCR; TCRdb has only the in-frame clones, and not every one. The sample has about 210,000 clones, over 60% seen once. This material consisted of CD4+ T cells sorted from blood, taken at week 4, from a patient treated with tofacitinib. The source of these receptors is a human donor with alopecia areata. CDR3s include the opening cysteine and the closing phenylalanine or tryptophan. A D gene is named only where the DNA matches it firmly. Where a row states a size, it is once, few, many or the class of an expanded clone; other rows omit it.

V,D,size,J,CDR3,DNA
TRBV29-1,TRBD1,NA,TRBJ1-6,CSVETGAGSPLHF,TGCAGCGTTGAAACAGGGGCTGGATCACCCCTCCACTTT
TRBV10-3,NA,NA,TRBJ1-5,CASTDYSNQPQHF,TGTGCCAGTACCGACTACAGCAATCAGCCCCAGCATTTT
TRBV15,NA,NA,TRBJ2-6,CATSPGRSGANVLTF,TGTGCCACCAGCCCCGGTCGCTCTGGGGCCAACGTCCTGACTTTC
TRBV4-1,TRBD1,few,TRBJ2-5,CASSQVQGETQYF,TGCGCCAGCAGCCAAGTACAGGGGGAGACCCAGTACTTC
TRBV4-1,NA,NA,TRBJ1-2,CASSQEFKRGYTF,TGCGCCAGCAGCCAAGAATTTAAGAGGGGCTACACCTTC
TRBV29-1,NA,few,TRBJ1-1,CSVTRDGNTEAFF,TGCAGCGTTACCAGGGACGGGAACACTGAAGCTTTCTTT
TRBV14,NA,few,TRBJ2-2,CASNRLGTGELFF,TGTGCCAGCAATCGGCTGGGCACCGGGGAGCTGTTTTTT
TRBV4-3,NA,once,TRBJ2-3,CASSRGSTTDTQYF,TGCGCCAGCAGCCGGGGGAGCACCACAGATACGCAGTATTTT
TRBV2,NA,once,TRBJ1-4,CASSGLQRNEKLFF,TGTGCCAGCAGTGGATTACAGAGGAATGAAAAACTGTTTTTT
TRBV7-2,TRBD2,NA,TRBJ2-5,CASSLEGGLGTQYF,TGTGCCAGCAGCTTAGAGGGAGGGTTAGGGACCCAGTACTTC
TRBV30,NA,NA,TRBJ1-6,CAWSSGTGYGSYNSPLHF,TGTGCCTGGAGTTCGGGAACAGGGTACGGCTCCTATAATTCACCCCTCCACTTT
TRBV7-8,TRBD1,few,TRBJ2-3,CASSPQGVKLDTQYF,TGTGCCAGCAGCCCCCAGGGGGTGAAGCTAGATACGCAGTATTTT
TRBV30,TRBD2,few,TRBJ2-5,CAWSPRGGHETQYF,TGTGCCTGGAGTCCCCGGGGGGGCCATGAGACCCAGTACTTC
TRBV7-8,NA,NA,TRBJ2-7,CASSLFEQGLYEQYF,TGTGCCAGCAGCTTATTCGAGCAAGGCCTCTACGAGCAGTACTTC
TRBV7-9,TRBD1,NA,TRBJ1-1,CASSRTGTEAFF,TGTGCCAGCAGCCGGACAGGCACTGAAGCTTTCTTT
TRBV30,TRBD1,NA,TRBJ1-2,CAWSVTGDRGYTF,TGTGCCTGGAGTGTAACAGGGGACCGGGGCTACACCTTC
TRBV11-2,TRBD2,NA,TRBJ2-3,CASSFGTSGGDTQYF,TGTGCCAGCAGCTTCGGGACTAGCGGGGGAGATACGCAGTATTTT
TRBV27,NA,NA,TRBJ2-7,CASSLTQASLEQYF,TGTGCCAGCAGTTTGACACAGGCCTCTCTCGAGCAGTACTTC
TRBV30,NA,NA,TRBJ2-2,CAWSVKGTGELFF,TGTGCCTGGAGTGTTAAGGGAACCGGGGAGCTGTTTTTT
TRBV9,NA,NA,TRBJ1-1,CASTHGPDTEAFF,TGTGCCAGCACCCACGGGCCGGACACTGAAGCTTTCTTT
TRBV30,NA,NA,TRBJ1-2,CAWSVRQSLGYTF,TGTGCCTGGAGTGTGCGTCAGTCCCTCGGCTACACCTTC
TRBV30,NA,NA,TRBJ1-1,CAWSVPARVEAFF,TGTGCCTGGAGTGTACCAGCGCGGGTTGAAGCTTTCTTT
TRBV7-3,NA,NA,TRBJ2-1,CASSLMGRNNEQFF,TGTGCCAGCAGCTTAATGGGTAGAAACAATGAGCAGTTCTTC
TRBV18,NA,NA,TRBJ2-7,CASSLLDYEQYF,TGTGCCAGCTCACTGTTAGACTACGAGCAGTACTTC
TRBV7-9,NA,NA,TRBJ2-6,CASSARVLPGANVLTF,TGTGCCAGCAGCGCCCGGGTATTGCCTGGGGCCAACGTCCTGACTTTC
TRBV30,NA,NA,TRBJ2-5,CAWSGGWKTQYF,TGTGCCTGGAGTGGAGGGTGGAAGACCCAGTACTTC
TRBV29-1,NA,few,TRBJ1-1,CSVVGQARTEAFF,TGCAGCGTTGTAGGTCAGGCAAGAACTGAAGCTTTCTTT
TRBV20-1,NA,few,TRBJ1-5,CSARGFQPQHF,TGCAGTGCTAGAGGTTTTCAGCCCCAGCATTTT
TRBV10-3,NA,NA,TRBJ2-7,CAIMAGAAYEQYF,TGTGCCATCATGGCGGGGGCGGCCTACGAGCAGTACTTC
TRBV9,NA,NA,TRBJ2-3,CASSRRDTGVADTQYF,TGTGCCAGCAGCAGGCGGGACACTGGGGTAGCAGATACGCAGTATTTT
TRBV7-9,NA,NA,TRBJ2-1,CASNRGLESEQFF,TGTGCCAGCAACCGGGGTCTAGAGAGTGAGCAGTTCTTC
TRBV2,NA,NA,TRBJ1-1,CASSVDSWNTEAFF,TGTGCCAGCAGTGTTGACAGTTGGAACACTGAAGCTTTCTTT
TRBV4-3,NA,few,TRBJ2-1,CASSQEIVEAFEQFF,TGCGCCAGCAGCCAAGAGATAGTAGAGGCTTTTGAGCAGTTCTTC
TRBV13,NA,NA,TRBJ2-5,CASSAWQTQETQYF,TGTGCCAGCAGCGCCTGGCAGACACAAGAGACCCAGTACTTC
TRBV4-3,NA,NA,TRBJ2-4,CASSLELGKNIQYF,TGCGCCAGCAGCTTGGAGTTGGGCAAAAACATTCAGTACTTC
TRBV5-1,TRBD1,NA,TRBJ2-2,CASSLAGTGANTGELFF,TGCGCCAGCAGCTTGGCCGGGACAGGGGCGAACACCGGGGAGCTGTTTTTT
TRBV6-5,NA,few,TRBJ2-3,CASSPAPDTQYF,TGTGCCAGCAGTCCTGCCCCAGATACGCAGTATTTT
TRBV11-2,NA,NA,TRBJ1-6,CASSLGSGSSPLHF,TGTGCCAGCAGCTTGGGGTCAGGGTCCTCACCCCTCCACTTT
TRBV19,TRBD1,NA,TRBJ2-7,CASNDRGAADEQYF,TGTGCCAGTAACGACAGGGGAGCTGCGGACGAGCAGTACTTC
TRBV11-2,NA,NA,TRBJ1-2,CASTESVTLPF,TGTGCCAGCACTGAATCAGTCACCCTTCCCTTC
TRBV27,NA,NA,TRBJ2-3,CASSVGGWDTQYF,TGTGCCAGCAGTGTGGGGGGTTGGGATACGCAGTATTTT
TRBV7-2,NA,NA,TRBJ1-1,CASTPLHTEAFF,TGTGCCAGCACCCCACTACACACTGAAGCTTTCTTT
TRBV28,NA,NA,TRBJ2-6,CASSQNLNVLTF,TGTGCCAGCAGCCAGAACCTCAACGTCCTGACTTTC
TRBV5-1,NA,NA,TRBJ2-3,CASSLGQDTQYF,TGCGCCAGCAGCTTGGGTCAGGATACGCAGTATTTT
TRBV9,NA,NA,TRBJ1-6,CASSVGVGYDSPLHF,TGTGCCAGCAGCGTAGGTGTGGGATATGACTCACCCCTCCACTTT
TRBV7-9,NA,NA,TRBJ2-5,CASSSEQWLETQYF,TGTGCCAGCAGCTCGGAGCAATGGTTGGAGACCCAGTACTTC
TRBV7-3,NA,NA,TRBJ2-6,CASSLGASPGASGANVLTF,TGTGCCAGCAGCTTAGGGGCATCACCTGGGGCCTCTGGGGCCAACGTCCTGACTTTC
TRBV29-1,TRBD2,NA,TRBJ2-5,CSVEDRGGQQETQYF,TGCAGCGTTGAAGATCGGGGGGGGCAGCAAGAGACCCAGTACTTC
TRBV29-1,TRBD1,NA,TRBJ1-2,CSVRTGGVSYGYTF,TGCAGCGTTAGGACAGGGGGCGTAAGCTATGGCTACACCTTC
TRBV30,NA,NA,TRBJ2-1,CAWSRRDNEQFF,TGTGCCTGGAGTCGAAGGGATAATGAGCAGTTCTTC
TRBV20-1,NA,NA,TRBJ2-3,CSASPSETQYF,TGCAGTGCTTCTCCTAGCGAGACGCAGTATTTT
TRBV27,NA,NA,TRBJ2-1,CASSGTGSYNEQFF,TGTGCCAGCAGCGGGACGGGCTCCTACAATGAGCAGTTCTTC
TRBV29-1,TRBD1,few,TRBJ2-5,CSVEITGALIETQYF,TGCAGCGTTGAAATAACAGGGGCTTTGATTGAGACCCAGTACTTC
TRBV6-6,NA,NA,TRBJ2-7,CASSYSGDEQYF,TGTGCCAGCAGTTACTCGGGAGACGAGCAGTACTTC